Below are 7 T cell receptor beta chains sequenced from a single sample in a study of T cells after posttransplantation cyclophosphamide. Only in-frame clones appear in the TCRdb table, and some are missing; sequencing was by immunoSEQ multiplex PCR. This repertoire holds tens of thousands of clones, and none appear only once. The sample consisted of PBMCs. The source of these receptors is a woman aged 55-70 years in good health, CMV-negative, and a related stem cell transplant donor.

This clone has at least ten counts. The CDR3 DNA follows: TGCGCCAGCAGCGTGTCCGGGACTAATGAGCAGTTCTTC. Its translation is CASSVSGTNEQFF. The chain links TRBV5-1 to TRBJ2-1; perhaps TRBD2 as D (6 bases). Trimming pared 4 bases from V and 7 bases from J, leaving 12 bases between. Germline-derived CDR1 and CDR2 are SGHRS and YFSETQ. CDR3 length: 13 residues.

This clone occurred many times. This chain links TRBV11-2 with TRBJ2-1; perhaps TRBD1 as D (5 bases). Trimming shortened V by 2 bases and J by 1 base, and 9 bases separated the two germline ends. The CDR3 contains 15 residues. Germline V gene sequence: CDR1 SGHAT, CDR2 FQNNGV. DNA of the CDR3: TGTGCCAGCAGCTTATTCAGGGCATCCTACAATGAGCAGTTCTTC. Amino acids: CASSLFRASYNEQFF. The whole variable domain, filled in from reference TRBV11-2 and TRBJ2-1, reads EAGVAQSPRYKIIEKRQSVAFWCNPISGHATLYWYQQILGQGPKLLIQFQNNGVVDDSQLPKDRFSAERLKGVDSTLKIQPAKLEDSAVYLCASSLFRASYNEQFFGPGTRLTVL.

This clone appeared many times. The V gene is TRBV6-5, the J gene TRBJ2-7, with D perhaps matching TRBD1 (7 bases). The V gene lost 7 bases and the J gene lost 3 bases, with 13 bases spanning the gap. Germline V gene lookup returns CDR1 MNHEY and CDR2 SVGAGI. CDR3 size: 13 residues. In DNA form, the CDR3 reads TGTGCCAGCAAACGACAGGGAGGCTACGAGCAGTACTTC. Its protein is CASKRQGGYEQYF.

This clone was observed at least ten times. This chain connects TRBV7-9 to TRBJ1-5; D remains unclear. The CDR3 runs to 17 residues. CDR1 is SEHNR and CDR2 is FQNEAQ in the germline V gene (reference sequence). Trimming cost V 5 bases and J 1 base, with 18 bases left between them. CDR3 in amino acids: CASSPDPIGGSNQPQHF. The CDR3 nucleotides read TGTGCCAGCAGCCCCGACCCTATTGGAGGGAGCAATCAGCCCCAGCATTTT.

The sample holds many counts of this clone. J is TRBJ2-4 and V is TRBV7-2, with D possibly matching TRBD1 (5 bases). This CDR3 is 13 amino acids long. The germline CDR1 and CDR2 sequences are SGHTA and FQGNSA. The V gene lost 1 base and the J gene lost 9 bases, with 10 bases spanning the gap. The CDR3 coding sequence is TGTGCCAGCAGCTTAGAGGGGTCAGCCATTCAGTACTTC. It yields the protein CASSLEGSAIQYF. Full variable domain (missing parts from reference TRBV7-2 and TRBJ2-4): GAGVSQSPSNKVTEKGKDVELRCDPISGHTALYWYRQSLGQGLEFLIYFQGNSAPDKSGLPSDRFSAERTGGSVSTLTIQRTQQEDSAVYLCASSLEGSAIQYFGAGTRLSVL.

This clone was recorded many times. The V call is TRBV7-3, the J call TRBJ2-3; tentative D call: TRBD1 (6 bases). In germline, CDR1 is SGHTA, CDR2 FQGTGA. The CDR3 length is 16 residues. The V gene lost 4 bases and the J gene lost 4 bases, with 18 bases spanning the gap. In DNA form, the CDR3 reads TGTGCCAGCAGCTGGACACAGGGCGGGCGATCAGATACGCAGTATTTT. Protein product: CASSWTQGGRSDTQYF.

The table lists this clone with a few counts. This sequence joins TRBV2 and TRBJ2-5, with D tentatively TRBD2 (6 bases). CDR3 size: 15 residues. Trimming shortened V by 3 bases and J by 4 bases, and 15 bases separated the two germline ends. The germline CDR1 and CDR2 sequences are SNHLY and FYNNEI. The CDR3 spells CASSDGGPSVETQYF. CDR3 DNA: TGTGCCAGCAGTGATGGGGGTCCTAGCGTAGAGACCCAGTACTTC. The full variable domain, completed using reference TRBV2 and TRBJ2-5, is EPEVTQTPSHQVTQMGQEVILRCVPISNHLYFYWYRQILGQKVEFLVSFYNNEISEKSEIFDDQFSVERPDGSNFTLKIRSTKLEDSAMYFCASSDGGPSVETQYFGPGTRLLVL.